This T cell receptor (beta chain) appears in the sequencing data of a study of control samples from healthy donors and cancer patients. The method was immunoSEQ multiplex PCR; TCRdb's version includes in-frame clones alone and lacks a portion of them. The table has nearly 35,000 clones, about 93% seen once; the top ten hold about 1.5%. Sequenced input: PBMCs. This receptor was taken from a man aged 40-55 years with colorectal cancer.

The DNA for the CDR3 is TGCGCCAGCAGTGAGGATCCGGGGGAAGAGACCCAGTACTTC. It encodes CASSEDPGEETQYF. This sequence joins TRBV10-1 and TRBJ2-5; D perhaps matches TRBD2 (6 bases). V was shortened by 2 bases and J by 3 bases, with 10 bases between the two germline ends. The CDR3 totals 14 residues. Germline lookup yields CDR1 WNHNN and CDR2 SYGVQD (reference sequence).